Listed below are T cell receptor beta chains from one sample, sequenced in a study of Ad26.COV2.S vaccination and SARS-CoV-2 variants. Assay: immunoSEQ multiplex PCR; the TCRdb copy retains only in-frame clones and omits some. The sample consists of around 500,000 clones, nearly 90% of them appearing once. The input for sequencing was peripheral blood, taken in a trial of Ad26.COV2.S vaccine versus placebo. These receptors came from a person aged 18-60 years who received the Ad26.COV2.S COVID-19 vaccine or a placebo. Each CDR3 is given with its conserved first and last residue. The D gene is left open where the match is weak. Only some rows state a clone size, as once, few, many or a class for expanded clones.

j_call: TRBJ2-1
v_call: TRBV7-3
cdr3_length: 11
d_call: -
clone_size: -
cdr3_nt: TGTGCCAGCAGCGGGGCTGATGAGCAGTTCTTC
cdr3_aa: CASSGADEQFF

j_call: TRBJ2-2
v_call: TRBV4-2
cdr3_length: 18
d_call: TRBD2
clone_size: -
cdr3_nt: TGTGCCAGCAGCCAAGGGAGAGCGGGGGAGAGATACACCGGGGAGCTGTTTTTT
cdr3_aa: CASSQGRAGERYTGELFF

j_call: TRBJ2-5
v_call: TRBV2
cdr3_length: 14
d_call: TRBD1
clone_size: -
cdr3_nt: TGTGCCAGCATCCGGGACAGGGGGCAAGAGACCCAGTACTTC
cdr3_aa: CASIRDRGQETQYF

j_call: TRBJ2-3
v_call: TRBV25-1
cdr3_length: 15
d_call: -
clone_size: -
cdr3_nt: TGTGCCAGCAGTGAATATAGAGGACGGACAGATACGCAGTATTTT
cdr3_aa: CASSEYRGRTDTQYF

j_call: TRBJ2-7
v_call: TRBV19
cdr3_length: 16
d_call: TRBD1
clone_size: -
cdr3_nt: TGTGCCAGTAGTATAGCGGCAGGGGGAACGTCCTACGAGCAGTACTTC
cdr3_aa: CASSIAAGGTSYEQYF

j_call: TRBJ1-2
v_call: TRBV2
cdr3_length: 12
d_call: -
clone_size: -
cdr3_nt: TGTGCCAGCAGTGTATCAGGGTTGGGCTACACCTTC
cdr3_aa: CASSVSGLGYTF

j_call: TRBJ2-2
v_call: TRBV5-1
cdr3_length: 14
d_call: TRBD2
clone_size: once
cdr3_nt: TGCGCCAGCAGTGGTAGCGGGGACACCGGGGAGCTGTTTTTT
cdr3_aa: CASSGSGDTGELFF

j_call: TRBJ1-2
v_call: TRBV6-2/TRBV6-3
cdr3_length: 12
d_call: -
clone_size: -
cdr3_nt: TGTGCCAGCAGCCAGGCTAACTATGGCTACACCTTC
cdr3_aa: CASSQANYGYTF

j_call: TRBJ2-1
v_call: TRBV28
cdr3_length: 18
d_call: TRBD2
clone_size: -
cdr3_nt: TGTGCCAGCAGTTTATCAATTGAGACTAGCGGGGATGTCAATGAGCAGTTCTTC
cdr3_aa: CASSLSIETSGDVNEQFF

j_call: TRBJ2-7
v_call: TRBV6-6
cdr3_length: 16
d_call: TRBD2
clone_size: once
cdr3_nt: TGTGCCAGCAGTTACTCGAGTCGGCTAGCGGGGTACGAGCAGTACTTC
cdr3_aa: CASSYSSRLAGYEQYF

j_call: TRBJ1-6
v_call: TRBV7-2
cdr3_length: 14
d_call: -
clone_size: -
cdr3_nt: TGTGCCAGCAGCCTTAGAGTGTTCAATTCACCCCTCCACTTT
cdr3_aa: CASSLRVFNSPLHF

j_call: TRBJ1-1
v_call: TRBV6-5
cdr3_length: 13
d_call: TRBD1
clone_size: -
cdr3_nt: TGTGCCAGCAGTTATGACAGGGTTACTGAAGCTTTCTTT
cdr3_aa: CASSYDRVTEAFF

j_call: TRBJ1-6
v_call: TRBV5-6
cdr3_length: 16
d_call: -
clone_size: once
cdr3_nt: TGTGCCAGCAGCTTGTGGGGGGCAGGGGTAGGGTCACCCCTCCACTTT
cdr3_aa: CASSLWGAGVGSPLHF

j_call: TRBJ1-3
v_call: TRBV7-9
cdr3_length: 17
d_call: -
clone_size: -
cdr3_nt: TGTGCCAGCAGCCAAAAGCCCGGGGGCCGCTCTGGAAACACCATATATTTT
cdr3_aa: CASSQKPGGRSGNTIYF

j_call: TRBJ2-7
v_call: TRBV28
cdr3_length: 12
d_call: -
clone_size: -
cdr3_nt: TGTGCCAGCAGACGGGTTGGCTACGAGCAGTACTTC
cdr3_aa: CASRRVGYEQYF

j_call: TRBJ2-4
v_call: TRBV30
cdr3_length: 16
d_call: -
clone_size: -
cdr3_nt: TGTGCCTGGACCAACACCAGGGTCGGGGCCAAAAACATTCAGTACTTC
cdr3_aa: CAWTNTRVGAKNIQYF

j_call: TRBJ2-2
v_call: TRBV12-3/TRBV12-4
cdr3_length: 13
d_call: -
clone_size: -
cdr3_nt: TGTGCCAGCAGGCGGTCGAACACCGGGGAGCTGTTTTTT
cdr3_aa: CASRRSNTGELFF

j_call: TRBJ2-1
v_call: TRBV25-1
cdr3_length: 15
d_call: -
clone_size: -
cdr3_nt: TGTGCCAGCAGTGAATTGGGGACCAGCTACAATGAGCAGTTCTTC
cdr3_aa: CASSELGTSYNEQFF

j_call: TRBJ2-3
v_call: TRBV25-1
cdr3_length: 14
d_call: TRBD2
clone_size: -
cdr3_nt: TGTGCCAGCAGTGACCAGCGGGAGCAAGATACGCAGTATTTT
cdr3_aa: CASSDQREQDTQYF

j_call: TRBJ1-4
v_call: TRBV9
cdr3_length: 17
d_call: TRBD1
clone_size: -
cdr3_nt: TGTGCCAGCAGCGTAGGAGGGGGCGCCGCAACTAATGAAAAACTGTTTTTT
cdr3_aa: CASSVGGGAATNEKLFF

j_call: TRBJ2-3
v_call: TRBV9
cdr3_length: 15
d_call: -
clone_size: -
cdr3_nt: TGTGCCAGCAGCGACTTTTCGGGGATAACAGATACGCAGTATTTT
cdr3_aa: CASSDFSGITDTQYF

j_call: TRBJ1-1
v_call: TRBV19
cdr3_length: 17
d_call: -
clone_size: -
cdr3_nt: TGTGCCAGTTCTATCGTGCAAACTCGGGGGTTGAACACTGAAGCTTTCTTT
cdr3_aa: CASSIVQTRGLNTEAFF

j_call: TRBJ2-3
v_call: TRBV29-1
cdr3_length: 10
d_call: -
clone_size: -
cdr3_nt: TGCAGCGTTGCTCGGTCTACGCAGTATTTT
cdr3_aa: CSVARSTQYF

j_call: TRBJ1-6
v_call: TRBV5-5
cdr3_length: 18
d_call: -
clone_size: -
cdr3_nt: TGTGCCAGCAGCCCAGCGTCGGGGATGACGAGCAATTATTCACCCCTCCACTTT
cdr3_aa: CASSPASGMTSNYSPLHF

j_call: TRBJ2-7
v_call: TRBV5-1
cdr3_length: 16
d_call: TRBD2
clone_size: -
cdr3_nt: TGCGCCAGCAGCTTGGCGTTAAGCGGGGGTTACTACGAGCAGTACTTC
cdr3_aa: CASSLALSGGYYEQYF

j_call: TRBJ1-2
v_call: TRBV4-2
cdr3_length: 15
d_call: -
clone_size: -
cdr3_nt: TGTGCCAGCAGCCCAGACAGTTCTCTTAACTATGGCTACACCTTC
cdr3_aa: CASSPDSSLNYGYTF

j_call: TRBJ2-7
v_call: TRBV18
cdr3_length: 15
d_call: TRBD1
clone_size: -
cdr3_nt: TGTGCCAGCTCGCCCGACAGGGCCAAGGGCTACGAGCAGTACTTC
cdr3_aa: CASSPDRAKGYEQYF

j_call: TRBJ1-1
v_call: TRBV5-1
cdr3_length: 14
d_call: TRBD1
clone_size: -
cdr3_nt: TGCGCCAGCAGCTTGGCCCCAACCGACAGGGCGGCTTTCTTT
cdr3_aa: CASSLAPTDRAAFF

j_call: TRBJ1-6
v_call: TRBV14
cdr3_length: 14
d_call: -
clone_size: -
cdr3_nt: TGTGCCAGCAGCCAAGATTTGGGGAATTCACCCCTCCACTTT
cdr3_aa: CASSQDLGNSPLHF

j_call: TRBJ1-5
v_call: TRBV4-2
cdr3_length: 16
d_call: TRBD1
clone_size: -
cdr3_nt: TGTGCCAGCAGCCAAGCTTTGGGACAGGGTAATCAGCCCCAGCATTTT
cdr3_aa: CASSQALGQGNQPQHF

j_call: TRBJ1-5
v_call: TRBV3-1/TRBV3-2
cdr3_length: 13
d_call: -
clone_size: few
cdr3_nt: TGTGCCAGCAGCCAAGGCAGGGACCAGCCCCAGCATTTT
cdr3_aa: CASSQGRDQPQHF

j_call: TRBJ1-5
v_call: TRBV18
cdr3_length: 18
d_call: TRBD1
clone_size: -
cdr3_nt: TGTGCCAGCTCATCCACACTTACTGAGGGGGCAGGTAATCAGCCCCAGCATTTT
cdr3_aa: CASSSTLTEGAGNQPQHF

j_call: TRBJ1-2
v_call: TRBV28
cdr3_length: 15
d_call: TRBD1
clone_size: -
cdr3_nt: TGTGCCAGCAGTTCGACAGGGGCCAGCAACTATGGCTACACCTTC
cdr3_aa: CASSSTGASNYGYTF